This is a list of T cell receptor beta chains from one sample in a study of blood T cell repertoires in COVID-19. Repertoires were generated with immunoSEQ multiplex PCR, while TCRdb's copy carries only in-frame clones and drops some. The data show under 55,000 clones, 75% to 90% seen once. The sequencing input was peripheral blood. The receptors derive from a woman older than 75 with active COVID-19. The CDR3 runs from the conserved cysteine through the conserved F or W. Fields, in order: D gene, V gene, J gene, clone size, CDR3 DNA, CDR3 protein. A D gene is named only where the DNA matches it firmly. Only some rows state a clone size, as once, few, many or a class for expanded clones.

-	TRBV27	TRBJ2-7	-	TGTGCCAGCCGGGATGTGACCTACGAGCAGTACTTC	CASRDVTYEQYF
-	TRBV6-2/TRBV6-3	TRBJ2-3	-	TGTGCCAGCAGTTCGCCGGGCGGGGGCCGCACAGATACGCAGTATTTT	CASSSPGGGRTDTQYF
TRBD1	TRBV7-9	TRBJ2-3	-	TGTGCCAGCAGCGCGGGACAGGGGGTAGATACGCAGTATTTT	CASSAGQGVDTQYF
-	TRBV5-1	TRBJ2-2	-	TGCGCCAGCAGCTTGGTCAGGGGGAACACCGGGGAGCTGTTTTTT	CASSLVRGNTGELFF
-	TRBV28	TRBJ1-6	once	TGTGCCAGCAGTTTAGGCAGGACTAGGTATTCACCCCTCCACTTT	CASSLGRTRYSPLHF
-	TRBV4-3	TRBJ1-2	once	TGCGCCAGCAGCTCCTCCTTTCTCGCGCCGGGCTATGGCTACACCTTC	CASSSSFLAPGYGYTF
TRBD1	TRBV28	TRBJ2-7	once	TGTGCCAGCAGTACCGGACAGGGTAGGAGGTACGAGCAGTACTTC	CASSTGQGRRYEQYF
-	TRBV28	TRBJ2-3	once	TGTGCCAGCAGCCGCGTTGACAGGCCAAGCACAGATACGCAGTATTTT	CASSRVDRPSTDTQYF
TRBD2	TRBV3-1/TRBV3-2	TRBJ2-1	once	TGTGCCAGCAGCCAACTAGCGGGGGCTTACAATGAGCAGTTCTTC	CASSQLAGAYNEQFF
-	TRBV4-3	TRBJ1-2	-	TGCGCCAGCAGCCAATTGGCGGAGGCCCCGAACTATGGCTACACCTTC	CASSQLAEAPNYGYTF
-	TRBV6-2/TRBV6-3	TRBJ2-3	-	TGTGCCAGCAGCCTTAGACTAACCACAGATACGCAGTATTTT	CASSLRLTTDTQYF
TRBD1	TRBV6-2/TRBV6-3	TRBJ2-7	-	TGTGCCAGCAGTTACTCCGTCAGGGGGCCCTACGAGCAGTACTTC	CASSYSVRGPYEQYF
TRBD1	TRBV6-5	TRBJ1-1	-	TGTGCCAGCAATCCCCAGGGGGGTTTTGAGGCTTTCTTT	CASNPQGGFEAFF
-	TRBV4-3	TRBJ1-4	-	TGCGCCAGCAGCCAAGCTCCGGGAACTCGACTCTATGAAAAACTGTTTTTT	CASSQAPGTRLYEKLFF
-	TRBV19	TRBJ1-5	-	TGTGCCAGTAGTATTGGAGGGAGAGGGGCCAATCAGCCCCAGCATTTT	CASSIGGRGANQPQHF
TRBD1	TRBV9	TRBJ1-1	-	TGTGCCAGCAGCGTTGGGACAGGGTCTAACACTGAAGCTTTCTTT	CASSVGTGSNTEAFF
-	TRBV19	TRBJ1-5	-	TGTGCCAGTAGTATGAGGGGGGGAAGCAATCAGCCCCAGCATTTT	CASSMRGGSNQPQHF
TRBD1	TRBV6-6	TRBJ1-6	-	TGTGCCAGCACACCCAAACAGGGGCTGGATTCACCCCTCCACTTT	CASTPKQGLDSPLHF
TRBD2	TRBV13	TRBJ2-5	-	TGTGCCAGCAGCTTAGGCGGGGGGAGGGAGACCCAGTACTTC	CASSLGGGRETQYF
TRBD1	TRBV28	TRBJ2-7	-	TGTGCCAGCAGACCCGGGACAGGAGGTGACGAGCAGTACTTC	CASRPGTGGDEQYF
-	TRBV7-3	TRBJ1-1	-	TGTGCCAGCAGCTTAGCGGGAGTAGACACTGAAGCTTTCTTT	CASSLAGVDTEAFF
-	TRBV7-2	TRBJ2-3	-	TGTGCCAGCAGCTTCCAGAATACAGATACGCAGTATTTT	CASSFQNTDTQYF
TRBD2	TRBV18	TRBJ2-1	-	TGTGCCAGCTCACCACCTAGCGGGGGGGTCCGGTTCTTC	CASSPPSGGVRFF
TRBD1	TRBV19	TRBJ1-2	-	TGTGCCAGTACTCGCGACAGGGATGCGGGCGGCTACACCTTC	CASTRDRDAGGYTF
TRBD2	TRBV10-2	TRBJ2-3	-	TGCGCCAGCACTATTAGCGGGGTCACAGATACGCAGTATTTT	CASTISGVTDTQYF
-	TRBV4-1	TRBJ1-1	few	TGCGCCAGCAGCCCCCGGGACACAAATACAAAAAACACTGAAGCTTTCTTT	CASSPRDTNTKNTEAFF
TRBD1	TRBV5-6	TRBJ1-4	-	TGTGCCAGCATCAGGACAGGGGAAAAACTGTTTTTT	CASIRTGEKLFF
-	TRBV27	TRBJ2-7	-	TGTGCCAGCAGTCTAACGGGGGTAGGGGCCTACGAGCAGTACTTC	CASSLTGVGAYEQYF
-	TRBV4-1	TRBJ1-5	-	TGCGCCAGCAGCCACCCCGAAGAAGGGGATCAGCCCCAGCATTTT	CASSHPEEGDQPQHF
-	TRBV7-9	TRBJ2-3	-	TGTGCCAGCAGCCATACAGGATGGACAGATACGCAGTATTTT	CASSHTGWTDTQYF
-	TRBV7-9	TRBJ1-2	few	TGTGCCAGCAGCTCGAGCGGTTCTAACTATGGCTACACCTTC	CASSSSGSNYGYTF
TRBD1	TRBV2	TRBJ2-7	-	TGTGCCAGCAGCATGGACAGGACCTCCTACGAGCAGTACTTC	CASSMDRTSYEQYF
TRBD1	TRBV19	TRBJ1-2	-	TGTGCCAGTAGTATGGGGACAGGGGAAAACTATGGCTACACCTTC	CASSMGTGENYGYTF
TRBD1	TRBV5-1	TRBJ2-2	-	TGCGCCAGCGGAACAGGGGGGATCGGGGAGCTGTTTTTT	CASGTGGIGELFF
-	TRBV6-5	TRBJ1-3	-	TGTGCCACCTCGGAGGGGGGGGCTGGAAACACCATATATTTT	CATSEGGAGNTIYF
-	TRBV4-1	TRBJ1-1	-	TGCGCCAGCAGCCAAGAAGATGACACCCAGAACACTGAAGCTTTCTTT	CASSQEDDTQNTEAFF
-	TRBV4-3	TRBJ2-1	-	TGCGCCAGCAGCCAAGCAGGATTCTCTTACAATGAGCAGTTCTTC	CASSQAGFSYNEQFF
TRBD1	TRBV6-5	TRBJ1-1	-	TGTGCCAGCAGTTTCAGGGGGCTTAACACTGAAGCTTTCTTT	CASSFRGLNTEAFF
TRBD1	TRBV7-9	TRBJ1-2	-	TGTGCCAGCAGCCCAGGGACAGCTACTAACTATGGCTACACCTTC	CASSPGTATNYGYTF
TRBD2	TRBV5-1	TRBJ2-3	-	TGCGCCAGCAGCTTACCCCCCGGGACTAGGCCAGATACGCAGTATTTT	CASSLPPGTRPDTQYF
-	TRBV5-5	TRBJ2-1	-	TGTGCCAGCGGTTCGGGTTTGGTCCCTGAGCAGTTCTTC	CASGSGLVPEQFF
-	TRBV6-5	TRBJ2-3	-	TGTGCCAGCAGGGGGGCTATGGATACGCAGTATTTT	CASRGAMDTQYF